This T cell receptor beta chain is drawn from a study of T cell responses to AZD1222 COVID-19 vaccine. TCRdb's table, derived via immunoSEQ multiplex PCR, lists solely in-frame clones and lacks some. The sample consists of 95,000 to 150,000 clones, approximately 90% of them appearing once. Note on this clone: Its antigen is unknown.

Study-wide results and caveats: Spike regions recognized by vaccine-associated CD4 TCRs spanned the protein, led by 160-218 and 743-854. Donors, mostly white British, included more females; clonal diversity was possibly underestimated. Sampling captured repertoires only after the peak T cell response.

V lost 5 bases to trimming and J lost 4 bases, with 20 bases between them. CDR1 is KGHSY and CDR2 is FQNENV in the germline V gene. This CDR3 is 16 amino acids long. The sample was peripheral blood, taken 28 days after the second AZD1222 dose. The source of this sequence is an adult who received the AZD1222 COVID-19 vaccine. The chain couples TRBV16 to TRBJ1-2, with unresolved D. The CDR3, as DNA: TGTGCCAGCAGCGAAAAATCCCCCCAAGGGTTCTATGGCTACACCTTC. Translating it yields CASSEKSPQGFYGYTF.